The TCR beta chain described here comes from a study of cytomegalovirus exposure and HLA in healthy donors (dated by TCRdb to about 2017). General notes on the study: In an earlier analysis of approximately 500 of the donors, approximately 300 Gb of sequence data and just under 120 million unique TCR beta sequences from about 190 million T cells were reported. Roughly 300 gigabases of sequencing data and around 85 million unique TCR sequences made up an early release that covered approximately 620 HLA-typed donors. Among the approximately 400 genotyped donors, approximately 81% belonged to the genetic ancestry cluster associated with self-reported Caucasian donors. The study aimed to test whether signatures of past pathogen exposure could be identified by cataloging public T cell receptors. The study profiled the T cell repertoires of approximately 700 subjects by immunosequencing and related them to cytomegalovirus serostatus. A separate validation cohort of roughly 130 different subjects was used in addition to the 666-subject first cohort. To predict cytomegalovirus infection status, the study combined high-throughput TCR immunosequencing, statistical association of individual TCRs with disease status, and machine learning. To study patterns of TCR occurrence, a later analysis re-analyzed previously published TCR beta repertoires from 700 or so donors and added high-resolution HLA genotyping. Rather than using new phenotypic data, the later analysis identified candidate immune exposures from TCR beta sequences and from how often those sequences occurred across donors. In an earlier analysis of 587 of the donors, high-throughput TCR beta sequencing was used to judge whether each TCR beta V gene segment behaved as functional or pseudogenic. Donor age, sex, ethnicity and CMV serostatus were compiled together with the repertoire data. In a later genetic analysis, genome-wide SNP genotypes for about 55% of the roughly 700 donors were used, and that subset was treated as a discovery cohort. All discovery cohort repertoires had been generated using a single sequencing platform. Class I and class II HLA loci were covered by the typing at four-digit resolution. Typing coverage differed by locus: A, B, C, DRB1 and DQB1 were typed in roughly 620-630 donors, DQA1 in 500 to 550, DPA1 in 600 to 610, and DPB1 in 450 to 490. Because of strong linkage in the cohort, roughly five DR-DQ haplotypes were treated as single units for association and clustering. Across around 400 genotyped donors of the cohort, an average of about 240,000 unique TCR beta nucleotide sequences per donor were sequenced, and roughly a sixth of those sequences were non-productive.

Via the germline V gene, CDR1 is MNHNS and CDR2 SASEGT. Trimming leaves V shorter by 2 bases and J shorter by 1 base, with the junction holding 7 bases beyond the gene matches. The CDR3, cysteine through phenylalanine, is 16 amino acids long. Only the CDR3 portion is preserved as DNA: 48 bases, with reading frame beginning at the first base. The cohort was made up of 666 healthy bone marrow donors. At the time of sampling, every cohort member was nominally healthy, though immune exposures that went unrecorded were likely present. The donor tested CMV seropositive, placing the donor among the roughly 300 seropositive members of the cohort. Every donor gave a peripheral blood sample, and the peripheral blood mononuclear cells from that sample were used for TCR beta sequencing. The Qiagen DNeasy Blood Extraction Kit was used to extract genomic DNA from the blood cell samples. Libraries were built with the immunoSEQ multiplex PCR assay. A mixture of 60 forward primers for TCR Vbeta segments and 13 reverse primers for TCR Jbeta segments was used in the multiplex PCR. A multiplex PCR assay on genomic DNA amplified the CDR3 region of rearranged TCR beta genes. On the Illumina HiSeq System, the amplified TCR beta libraries were sequenced as 87-base-pair reads. For the original study's pipeline: In a later analysis, approximately 74 million unique TCR beta chains were counted across the 500 to 700 repertoires, and roughly 9.9 million of these chains were shared by at least two donors. Raw reads were error-corrected and collapsed into unique sequences by a nearest-neighbor algorithm in which closely related sequences were merged to remove PCR and sequencing errors. V, D and J gene segments were assigned by aligning CDR3 sequences to IMGT reference sequences. For a sequence to be retained, a match of at least six nucleotides was required to both a V gene segment and a J gene segment. A rearrangement counted as productive if the CDR3 had no stop codons and remained in frame with V and J, and every other rearrangement counted as non-productive. CDR3 was defined by IMGT convention, running from the second conserved V-encoded cysteine to the conserved J-encoded phenylalanine. In an earlier analysis of approximately 500 of the donors, sequences lacking an unambiguous match to a single V gene segment were excluded. An earlier analysis of 550 to 650 of the donors classified V segments as functional when productive rearrangements were above 56.7% and as segregating when the standard deviation between donors was above 5%. A statistical classification framework was built to diagnose cytomegalovirus status from the catalog of TCR beta chain sequences. In a later analysis, V and J genes were assigned by comparing TCR nucleotide sequences against IMGT/GENE-DB human TR gene sequences. The TCRdist pipeline was used in a later analysis to assign CDR3 sequences and most-parsimonious VDJ recombination scenarios. In a later analysis, every TCR beta chain was defined by the combination of its CDR3 amino acid sequence and its V-gene family, and reads without a unique V-gene family were dropped. To address suspected cross-contamination and a sequencing artifact, a later analysis removed 450 to 700 highly shared, low-generation-probability nucleotide sequences. In a later analysis, a clonal expansion index was calculated for each public chain from normalized within-repertoire ranks of inferred template counts. In a later analysis, generation probabilities were computed with a VDJ recombination model fitted to out-of-frame rearrangements, and the resulting probabilities were checked against IGoR. In a later analysis, hypergeometric tests were used to score TCR-TCR, TCR-HLA and TCR-CMV co-occurrence, with a repertoire-size bias correction applied to TCR pairs. A later analysis estimated false discovery rates by permuting HLA or CMV assignments 20 times. In a later analysis, co-occurring TCRs were grouped using DBSCAN, with TCRdist sequence similarity added in when clustering inside HLA-allele-positive subsets. Co-occurrence clustering excluded repertoires with fewer than 30,000 or more than 120,000 public chains, plus five with anomalous nucleotide sharing. The table was pulled from immuneACCESS by TCRdb, which kept in-frame rearrangements only. Such tables lose some clones; where checked, under half of the loss comes from unresolved V genes, and the rest has no known cause. The D gene and trimming were derived from the DNA, and the V and J assignments and clone size from that table. This sample gives 150,000 to 200,000 clones in total; about four fifths of them show up just once. The ten largest clones capture about 7% of the sample.

On this clone: No antigen is known for it. It has no much larger one-base neighbor in the sample; base qualities were not kept.

General findings and caveats noted by the study authors: A later analysis found that most CMV-associated TCR beta chains appeared HLA-restricted, with HLA associations seemingly driven largely by CMV exposure. Because counts were too low, 15 or so rarely observed V segments, including chromosome 9 orphons, were excluded from the earlier analysis of around 590 of the donors. A few of the identified cytomegalovirus-associated TCR beta chains were confirmed in vitro to be specific for cytomegalovirus antigens. Several of the top co-occurrence clusters appeared to be linked to parvovirus B19, influenza, CMV and Epstein-Barr virus, according to a later analysis. CMV serostatus was the only immune exposure information available for the cohort. Correlated functional status among segregating V segments might be attributable to linkage disequilibrium, but an unknown experimental factor could not be ruled out. Specific HLA alleles were associated with roughly 17,000 TCR beta sequences at a false discovery rate of 0.05 in a later analysis. In a later analysis, TCR association rates were found to vary across HLA loci, with the most associated TCRs seen for DRB1 alleles and the fewest for HLA-C alleles. The sequencing pipeline was judged likely to have produced a cluster of highly shared sequence variants as a technical artifact. According to the authors, the approach could potentially be generalized to other disease states and immunological phenotypes. A total of around 150 TCR beta chains were listed by the study as associated with cytomegalovirus. Because HLA typing was missing for some donors at each locus, association tests included only the typed subset. In a later analysis, HLA-associated TCR beta chains were found to be more clonally expanded and to have lower generation probabilities than equally common non-associated chains. When HLA alleles, especially DR and DQ, strongly co-occurred, attributing TCR associations to individual alleles was difficult. Sequencing depth was assumed to be roughly uniform across donors in the presence/absence analyses, though that assumption may not hold. An association between a missense DCLRE1C variant and V-gene and J-gene trimming of TCR beta chains was found in a later genetic analysis and replicated in an independent cohort. In an earlier analysis of approximately 600 of the donors, most TCR beta V segments were observed in productive rearrangements about 90% or about 30% of the time, broadly matching IMGT annotations. The 87-base-pair reads could not distinguish some IMGT-functional V segments, including TRBV6-2 and TRBV6-3, so those segments were excluded. Only TCR beta chains were sequenced in this cohort, and the absence of alpha or paired-chain data limited detectable features. In both the original and validation cohorts, the classifier was reported to diagnose cytomegalovirus status with high specificity and sensitivity. Most TCR sequences were observed very rarely across donors, whereas some public TCRs were present in many individuals. A further reported finding was that TCR beta sequences accurately predicted the HLA-A and HLA-B alleles for most subjects in the first cohort. Compared with the roughly 720-donor mean, donors in an Asian-associated ancestry cluster had fewer N-insertions in productive TCRs, according to a later genetic analysis.

The sequence joins TRBV6-1 to TRBJ2-5, with TRBD2 matching 7 junction bases. The clonotype comes from a man aged 25-40 years in good health and CMV-seropositive. Sequencing was carried out using PBMCs. The CDR3 region has the sequence CASSEMPSGRQETQYF. The nucleotide sequence is TGTGCCAGCAGTGAAATGCCTAGCGGTCGCCAAGAGACCCAGTACTTC.